The 8 T cell receptor beta chains below come from one sample, sequenced in a study of breast tumors, draining lymph nodes, adjacent tissues. A single record per CDR3 protein comes from TCRdb applying MiXCR to the multiplex PCR reads. The table has approximately 190,000 distinct CDR3 sequences, approximately 30% seen once. The lymph nodes were axillary draining lymph nodes from breast cancer patients. Sequencing used axillary lymph node tissue. All receptors come from a female donor with breast cancer. Some clones in this sample may be carry-over from other donors' samples.

This clonotype was seen a handful of times. A junction boundary mismatches the germline segment, possibly from a read error. This chain links TRBV6-5 with TRBJ1-4, with a weak D call TRBD1 (6 bases). The CDR3 has 15 amino acids. Per germline, CDR1 MNHEY and CDR2 SVGAGI. CDR3 nucleotides: TGTGCCAGCAGTCACTCGCAGGGGTGGAGTGAAAAACTGTTTTTT. Its protein product is CASSHSQGWSEKLFF.

This clonotype was counted many times. The CDR3 region has the DNA TGTGCCAGCAGTCCCGGGACAGGGACAACTAATGAAAAACTGTTTTTT. Translation gives CASSPGTGTTNEKLFF. The J gene is TRBJ1-4, the V gene TRBV6-1, with 9 bases lining up with TRBD1. Losses at the gene ends were 5 bases for V and 0 bases for J; bases not matched to a gene: 4. Germline V gene sequence: CDR1 MNHNS, CDR2 SASEGT. The CDR3 runs to 16 residues.

This clonotype turned up a few times. A junction end diverges from the germline sequence, so it may reflect a read error. The V and J genes are TRBV11-2 and TRBJ2-3; D gene uncertain. The CDR3 contains 11 residues. Per germline, CDR1 SGHAT and CDR2 FQNNGV. The chain's CDR3 is CASSPRDTPYF. The CDR3 DNA is TGTGCCAGCAGCCCAAGGGATACGCCGTATTTT.

About this clonotype: A much bigger clone sits one base away, suggesting this may be a read error. The V and J genes are TRBV12-3 or TRBV12-4 and TRBJ2-5; D is unclear. The CDR3 has 15 residues. Deletions cut 3 bases from V and 4 bases from J, with 15 bases between. The CDR3 DNA sequence: TGTGCCAGCAGTTTCTCGGCTAGAGATCCAGAGACCCAGTACTTC. Its protein product is CASSFSARDPETQYF.

This clonotype was picked up many times. The rearrangement uses TRBV6-6 and TRBJ2-1; possible D gene TRBD2, 7 bases. V gave up 4 bases and J gave up 8 bases, with 18 bases separating them. The CDR3 totals 15 residues. Germline V gene sequence: CDR1 MNHNY, CDR2 SVGAGI (reference sequence). CDR3 DNA sequence: TGTGCCAGCAGTTGGGTGGGGGCGGGGAGGGATGAGCAGTTCTTC. Its protein product is CASSWVGAGRDEQFF.

This clonotype came up once. The chain combines TRBV12-3 or TRBV12-4 with TRBJ2-3, with D possibly matching TRBD2 (7 bases). The germline V and J ends were trimmed by 6 bases and 6 bases, with 10 bases remaining between them. The CDR3 extends over 12 amino acids. This chain's CDR3 is CASREGGDTQYF. CDR3 nucleotides: TGTGCCAGCAGAGAGGGGGGGGATACGCAGTATTTT.

Details on this clonotype: Compared with germline, one end of the junction differs, possibly owing to a read error. The rearrangement uses TRBV2 and TRBJ2-3; D assignment may be TRBD1 or TRBD2 (7 bases each). The CDR3 is 15 residues long. The germline CDR1 and CDR2 sequences are SNHLY and FYNNEI. The CDR3 DNA sequence: TGTGCCAGCGGTGACTCCAGGGGGAGGGCAGATGCGCAGTATTTT. It encodes CASGDSRGRADAQYF.

Ten or more counts support this clonotype. V usage is TRBV7-9 and J usage is TRBJ2-5, with 7 bases fitting TRBD2. CDR3 size: 15 residues. Germline V gene data show CDR1 as SEHNR and CDR2 as FQNEAQ (reference sequence). V dropped 1 base and J dropped 4; count of bases not matched to a gene: 6. DNA for the CDR3: TGTGCCAGCAGCTTAGGAGCTAGGGAGGGAGAGACCCAGTACTTC. It translates to CASSLGAREGETQYF.